This T cell receptor (beta chain) was captured in a study of regulatory T cells in long-lasting Graves disease. Findings and limits, study-wide: Graves' patients with persistent disease showed TCR diversity lower than patients newly diagnosed.

iRepertoire HTBI primers and Arm-PCR of CDR3 regions built TCR beta libraries. TCRdb re-called the multiplex PCR reads with MiXCR, one entry per CDR3 protein. The table shows approximately 470,000 distinct CDR3 sequences, with roughly 17% occurring only once. Germline lookup yields CDR1 SQVTM and CDR2 ANQGSEA. The germline V and J ends were trimmed by 7 bases and 7 bases, with 16 bases remaining between them. CDR3 length: 13 amino acids. This clonotype was picked up many times. What it binds is unknown. The sample's time point: newly diagnosed GD, antithyroid drugs for less than 3 months. With RNA extracted from PBMCs as input, the TCR library was made. These sequences were also reported in another study, on T cells in Graves' hyperthyroidism and ophthalmopathy. From that second work: Used for diagnoses were clinical symptoms, serum thyroxine and TRAb, thyroid ultrasound and orbital computed tomography. In the blood, most expanded thyroid clonotypes above 0.001 appeared as well.

This TCR was sampled from a man between 40 and 49 years old with Graves disease. This chain uses TRBV29-1 with TRBJ2-2; a possible D gene is TRBD1 (5 bases). The sequencing here drew on peripheral blood mononuclear cells (PBMCs), taken at new diagnosis, from a patient treated with antithyroid drugs. This CDR3 is CSGTRGNGGELFF. For the CDR3, the DNA is TGCAGCGGCACAAGGGGAAATGGCGGGGAGCTGTTTTTT.